One and the same sample provided the 9 T cell receptor beta chains below, sequenced in a study of T cells after yellow fever vaccination. TCRdb itself ran the 5' RACE reads through MiXCR, one entry per CDR3 protein. The sample holds about 550,000 distinct CDR3 sequences; roughly 21% are singletons and the top ten take about 13%. The material was PBMCs, obtained 15 days after the yellow fever booster vaccination. These receptors originate from a man between 25 and 39 years old who received the YFV17D yellow fever vaccine.

This clonotype was counted only a few times. This chain connects TRBV9 to TRBJ2-4, with TRBD1 identical over 8 bases. J gave up 9 bases and V 0 bases, and 5 bases lay outside the gene matches. Germline CDR1 SGDLS, CDR2 YYNGEE. This CDR3 has 14 amino acids. CDR3 amino acids: CASSVGTGKSIQYF. In DNA form, the CDR3 reads TGTGCCAGCAGCGTAGGGACAGGGAAATCCATTCAGTACTTC.

This clonotype has just a few counts. This chain uses TRBV5-5 with TRBJ2-3, with 10 bases lining up with TRBD2. The CDR3 loop spans 17 amino acids. Germline loops: CDR1 SGHKS, CDR2 YYEKEE (reference sequence). V was clipped by 0 bases and J by 1 base; unmatched bases: 5. The CDR3 bases are TGTGCCAGCAGCTTGGCCGCTAGCGGGAGACGCACAGATACGCAGTATTTT. Encoded protein: CASSLAASGRRTDTQYF. Looking up the rest from reference TRBV5-5 and TRBJ2-3 gives the full variable domain: DAGVTQSPTHLIKTRGQQVTLRCSPISGHKSVSWYQQVLGQGPQFIFQYYEKEERGRGNFPDRFSARQFPNYSSELNVNALLLGDSALYLCASSLAASGRRTDTQYFGPGTRLTVL.

This rearrangement joins TRBV7-2 to TRBJ2-7; D might be TRBD1 (8 bases). This CDR3 is built from 15 residues. Germline V gene data show CDR1 as SGHTA and CDR2 as FQGNSA. The V and J ends lost 1 base and 3 bases respectively, with 13 bases between them. The CDR3 region is CASSLDRGGGYEQYF. CDR3 nucleotides: TGTGCCAGCAGCTTAGACAGGGGGGGAGGCTACGAGCAGTACTTC.

This clonotype has just a few counts. The rearrangement joins TRBV6-5 to TRBJ2-5, with TRBD2 identical over 12 bases. The CDR3 has 17 residues. Germline CDR1 MNHEY, CDR2 SVGAGI. The V and J ends lost 0 bases and 4 bases, in that order; junction bases with no gene match: 6. DNA for the CDR3: TGTGCCAGCAGTTACTCGCGACTAGCGGGAGTCATAGAGACCCAGTACTTC. Protein product: CASSYSRLAGVIETQYF.

V is TRBV7-2 and J is TRBJ1-1; 11 bases are a match to TRBD1. Germline lookup yields CDR1 SGHTA and CDR2 FQGNSA. CDR3 size: 13 residues. The ends lost 7 bases at V and 7 bases at J; junction bases unmatched: 5. CDR3 amino acids: CASTGQGAREAFF. CDR3 DNA sequence: TGTGCCAGCACCGGACAGGGGGCGCGTGAAGCTTTCTTT.

This clonotype was counted a few times. The V and J genes are TRBV7-2 and TRBJ2-7, with TRBD2 identical over 12 bases. The junction had 1 base not matched to a gene; V was cut back by 4 bases and J by 0 bases. From germline, CDR1 is SGHTA and CDR2 FQGNSA. The CDR3 has 15 residues. DNA for the CDR3: TGTGCCAGCAGCTCGACTAGCGGGAGCTCCTACGAGCAGTACTTC. Translation: CASSSTSGSSYEQYF.

The chain has TRBV29-1 and TRBJ1-1, with D unclear. Germline V CDR1 and CDR2: SQVTM, ANQGSEA. V was shortened by 6 bases and J by 1 base, with 12 bases between the two germline ends. This CDR3 has 13 amino acids. The CDR3 DNA is TGCAGCGTCCACGATCTAAGGAACACTGAAGCTTTCTTT. Protein: CSVHDLRNTEAFF.

In its sample, this clonotype ranks as medium-sized. The chain uses TRBV2 and TRBJ2-7; D unresolved. V was cut by 7 bases and J by 1 base, with 11 bases left in between. Germline-derived CDR1 and CDR2 are SNHLY and FYNNEI. The CDR3 spans 13 residues. CDR3 nucleotides: TGTGCCAGCACCCTTTCGGATTCCTACGAGCAGTACTTC. It encodes CASTLSDSYEQYF.

Only a few counts were recorded for this clonotype. The chain is built from TRBV9 and TRBJ2-1; 8 nucleotides match TRBD2. From germline, CDR1 is SGDLS and CDR2 YYNGEE. V was clipped by 4 bases and J by 7 bases; unmatched bases: 13. The CDR3 spans 16 residues. The CDR3 reads CASSIQAGGGLNEQFF. The CDR3 DNA follows: TGTGCCAGCAGCATACAAGCGGGCGGGGGGCTGAATGAGCAGTTCTTC.